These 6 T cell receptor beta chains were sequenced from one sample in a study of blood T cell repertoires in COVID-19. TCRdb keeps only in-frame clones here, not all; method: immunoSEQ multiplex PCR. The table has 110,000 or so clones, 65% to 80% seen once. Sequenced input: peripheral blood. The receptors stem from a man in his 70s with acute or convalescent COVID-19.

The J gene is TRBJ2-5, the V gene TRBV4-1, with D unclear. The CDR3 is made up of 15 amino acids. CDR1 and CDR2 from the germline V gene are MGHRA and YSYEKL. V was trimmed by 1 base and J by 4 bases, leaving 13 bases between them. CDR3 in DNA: TGCGCCAGCAGCCAAGGGGCCAGATTTCGAGAGACCCAGTACTTC. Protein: CASSQGARFRETQYF.

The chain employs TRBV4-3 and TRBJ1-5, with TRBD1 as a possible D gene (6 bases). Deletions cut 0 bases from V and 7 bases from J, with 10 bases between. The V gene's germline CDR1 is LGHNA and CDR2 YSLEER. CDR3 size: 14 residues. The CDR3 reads CASSQDAGGQPQHF. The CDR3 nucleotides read TGCGCCAGCAGCCAAGATGCGGGGGGCCAGCCCCAGCATTTT.

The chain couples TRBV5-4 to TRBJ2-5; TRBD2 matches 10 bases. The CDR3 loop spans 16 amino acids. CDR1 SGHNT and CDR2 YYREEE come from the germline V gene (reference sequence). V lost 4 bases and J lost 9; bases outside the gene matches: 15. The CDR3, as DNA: TGTGCCAGCAGCCCCCCCTTGTCTAGCGGGAGTAGGGCCCAGTACTTC. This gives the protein CASSPPLSSGSRAQYF.

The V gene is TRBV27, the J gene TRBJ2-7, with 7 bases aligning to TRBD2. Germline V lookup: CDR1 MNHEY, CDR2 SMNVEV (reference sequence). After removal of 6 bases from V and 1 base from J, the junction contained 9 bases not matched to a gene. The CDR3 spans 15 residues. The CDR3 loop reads CASSPGGSISYEQYF. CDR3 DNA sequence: TGTGCCAGCAGCCCGGGAGGCAGTATATCCTACGAGCAGTACTTC.

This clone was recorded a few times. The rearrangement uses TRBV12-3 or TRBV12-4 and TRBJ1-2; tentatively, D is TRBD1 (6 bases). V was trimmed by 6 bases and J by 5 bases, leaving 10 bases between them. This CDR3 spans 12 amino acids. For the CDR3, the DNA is TGTGCCAGCAGGTCGGACAGTTATGGCTACACCTTC. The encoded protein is CASRSDSYGYTF.

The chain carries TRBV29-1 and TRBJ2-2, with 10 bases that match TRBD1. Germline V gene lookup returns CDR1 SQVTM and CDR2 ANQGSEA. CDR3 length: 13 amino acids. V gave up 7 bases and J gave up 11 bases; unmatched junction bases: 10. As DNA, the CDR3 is TGCAGCGCTACGGGACAGGGGACCCGAGAGCTGTTTTTT. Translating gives CSATGQGTRELFF.